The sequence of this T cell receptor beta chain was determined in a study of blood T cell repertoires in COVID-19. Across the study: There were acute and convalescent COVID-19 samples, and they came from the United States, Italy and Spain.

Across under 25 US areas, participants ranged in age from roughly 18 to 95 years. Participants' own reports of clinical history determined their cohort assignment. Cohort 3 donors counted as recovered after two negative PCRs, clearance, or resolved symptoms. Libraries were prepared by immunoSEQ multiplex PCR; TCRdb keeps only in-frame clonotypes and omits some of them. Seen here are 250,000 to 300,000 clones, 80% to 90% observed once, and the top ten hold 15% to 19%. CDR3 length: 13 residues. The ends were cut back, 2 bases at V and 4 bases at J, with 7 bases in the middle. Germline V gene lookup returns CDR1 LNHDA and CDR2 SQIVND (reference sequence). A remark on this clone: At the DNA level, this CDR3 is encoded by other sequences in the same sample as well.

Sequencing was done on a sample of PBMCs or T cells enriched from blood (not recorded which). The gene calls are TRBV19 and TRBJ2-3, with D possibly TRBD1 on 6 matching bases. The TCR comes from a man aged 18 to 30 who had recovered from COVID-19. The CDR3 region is CASSIRGSDTQYF. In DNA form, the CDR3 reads TGTGCCAGTAGTATAAGGGGGTCAGATACGCAGTATTTT.